This is a list of T cell receptor beta chains from one sample in a study of memory CD4+ T cells and cytomegalovirus serostatus. The table came from immunoSEQ multiplex PCR; TCRdb's copy has only in-frame clones and leaves some out. The sample consists of 50,000 to 65,000 clones, about 74% of them appearing once. The specimen was memory CD4+ T cells from blood. The receptors derive from an adult in good health and CMV-seronegative. Both conserved end residues are part of each CDR3. The order of the fields is clone size, J gene, D gene, V gene, CDR3 length, CDR3 protein, CDR3 DNA. D genes are given only for firm matches. Expanded clones are given a class, and other clones once, few, many or no size at all.

clone size: .; J gene: TRBJ2-7; D gene: .; V gene: TRBV30; CDR3 length: 14; CDR3 protein: CAWSVPPTDYEQYF; CDR3 DNA: TGTGCCTGGAGTGTACCCCCGACAGACTACGAGCAGTACTTC
clone size: .; J gene: TRBJ1-5; D gene: .; V gene: TRBV29-1; CDR3 length: 11; CDR3 protein: CSVGGDQPQHF; CDR3 DNA: TGCAGCGTTGGTGGGGATCAGCCCCAGCATTTT
clone size: .; J gene: TRBJ2-3; D gene: .; V gene: TRBV28; CDR3 length: 10; CDR3 protein: CASGRRAQYF; CDR3 DNA: TGTGCCAGCGGCAGAAGGGCGCAGTATTTT
clone size: .; J gene: TRBJ1-2; D gene: .; V gene: TRBV28; CDR3 length: 13; CDR3 protein: CASSFPGTYGYTF; CDR3 DNA: TGTGCCAGCAGTTTTCCGGGGACCTATGGCTACACCTTC
clone size: few; J gene: TRBJ1-1; D gene: .; V gene: TRBV5-4; CDR3 length: 15; CDR3 protein: CASSQTLGSVTEAFF; CDR3 DNA: TGTGCCAGCAGCCAGACATTAGGATCGGTCACTGAAGCTTTCTTT
clone size: .; J gene: TRBJ1-1; D gene: .; V gene: TRBV7-2; CDR3 length: 15; CDR3 protein: CASSSTAAVNTEAFF; CDR3 DNA: TGTGCCAGCAGCTCGACTGCGGCCGTGAACACTGAAGCTTTCTTT
clone size: .; J gene: TRBJ1-4; D gene: .; V gene: TRBV30; CDR3 length: 14; CDR3 protein: CAWSDQQGGEKLFF; CDR3 DNA: TGTGCCTGGAGTGACCAGCAGGGAGGCGAAAAACTGTTTTTT
clone size: once; J gene: TRBJ2-4; D gene: TRBD2; V gene: TRBV5-4; CDR3 length: 14; CDR3 protein: CASSLSGDKNIQYF; CDR3 DNA: TGTGCCAGCAGCCTCAGCGGGGACAAAAACATTCAGTACTTC
clone size: .; J gene: TRBJ2-7; D gene: .; V gene: TRBV5-8; CDR3 length: 13; CDR3 protein: CASSLSGGQGQYF; CDR3 DNA: TGTGCCAGCAGCTTGTCAGGGGGGCAGGGGCAGTACTTC
clone size: .; J gene: TRBJ1-2; D gene: TRBD1; V gene: TRBV7-3; CDR3 length: 12; CDR3 protein: CASSLWTGGYTF; CDR3 DNA: TGTGCCAGCAGCCTTTGGACAGGCGGCTACACCTTC
clone size: once; J gene: TRBJ1-6; D gene: .; V gene: TRBV19; CDR3 length: 13; CDR3 protein: CASSSDHGLALHF; CDR3 DNA: TGTGCCAGTAGTAGTGATCATGGGTTGGCCCTCCACTTT
clone size: .; J gene: TRBJ1-1; D gene: .; V gene: TRBV7-3; CDR3 length: 13; CDR3 protein: CASSPHKNTEAFF; CDR3 DNA: TGTGCCAGCAGCCCCCATAAGAACACTGAAGCTTTCTTT
clone size: .; J gene: TRBJ1-2; D gene: .; V gene: TRBV7-2; CDR3 length: 18; CDR3 protein: CASSSKGPGLTGGSGYTF; CDR3 DNA: TGTGCCAGCAGCTCCAAAGGTCCGGGCTTGACAGGAGGTAGCGGCTACACCTTC
clone size: .; J gene: TRBJ2-7; D gene: .; V gene: TRBV7-2; CDR3 length: 15; CDR3 protein: CASSSQGWSSYEQYF; CDR3 DNA: TGTGCCAGCAGCTCCCAGGGATGGTCCTCCTACGAGCAGTACTTC
clone size: .; J gene: TRBJ2-7; D gene: .; V gene: TRBV4-3; CDR3 length: 14; CDR3 protein: CASSQETRRGEQYF; CDR3 DNA: TGCGCCAGCAGCCAAGAGACGAGACGAGGCGAGCAGTACTTC
clone size: few; J gene: TRBJ2-7; D gene: TRBD1; V gene: TRBV10-3; CDR3 length: 15; CDR3 protein: CAISEGTGGFDEQYF; CDR3 DNA: TGTGCCATCAGTGAGGGGACAGGGGGGTTCGACGAGCAGTACTTC
clone size: .; J gene: TRBJ2-3; D gene: .; V gene: TRBV15; CDR3 length: 18; CDR3 protein: CATSRTGTRWGRTDTQYF; CDR3 DNA: TGTGCCACCAGCAGAACCGGGACAAGATGGGGACGCACAGATACGCAGTATTTT
clone size: .; J gene: TRBJ2-3; D gene: .; V gene: TRBV29-1; CDR3 length: 14; CDR3 protein: CSVVPSSPTDTQYF; CDR3 DNA: TGCAGCGTTGTCCCGTCTTCTCCCACAGATACGCAGTATTTT
clone size: .; J gene: TRBJ2-7; D gene: .; V gene: TRBV5-1; CDR3 length: 14; CDR3 protein: CASSFSGVPYEQYF; CDR3 DNA: TGCGCCAGCAGCTTCTCCGGGGTACCATACGAGCAGTACTTC
clone size: .; J gene: TRBJ2-5; D gene: TRBD2; V gene: TRBV15; CDR3 length: 16; CDR3 protein: CATSRDRTSGQETQYF; CDR3 DNA: TGTGCCACCAGCAGAGACCGGACTAGCGGCCAAGAGACCCAGTACTTC
clone size: .; J gene: TRBJ1-5; D gene: .; V gene: TRBV9; CDR3 length: 14; CDR3 protein: CASSVGQKDQPQHF; CDR3 DNA: TGTGCCAGCAGCGTAGGACAGAAGGATCAGCCCCAGCATTTT
clone size: .; J gene: TRBJ1-3; D gene: .; V gene: TRBV7-8; CDR3 length: 15; CDR3 protein: CASSLGQGYGNTIYF; CDR3 DNA: TGTGCCAGCAGCTTAGGGCAGGGATACGGAAACACCATATATTTT
clone size: .; J gene: TRBJ2-5; D gene: .; V gene: TRBV28; CDR3 length: 14; CDR3 protein: CASSLKQVPGTQYF; CDR3 DNA: TGTGCCAGCAGCTTAAAACAGGTCCCGGGGACCCAGTACTTC
clone size: .; J gene: TRBJ2-3; D gene: .; V gene: TRBV4-3; CDR3 length: 13; CDR3 protein: CASSPLARDTQYF; CDR3 DNA: TGCGCCAGCAGCCCTCTCGCGCGAGATACGCAGTATTTT
clone size: .; J gene: TRBJ2-7; D gene: .; V gene: TRBV6-5; CDR3 length: 15; CDR3 protein: CASSYQPGSSYEQYF; CDR3 DNA: TGTGCCAGCAGTTACCAGCCAGGGAGCTCCTACGAGCAGTACTTC
clone size: .; J gene: TRBJ2-5; D gene: .; V gene: TRBV9; CDR3 length: 14; CDR3 protein: CASSESGHQETQYF; CDR3 DNA: TGTGCCAGCAGCGAAAGCGGTCACCAAGAGACCCAGTACTTC
clone size: .; J gene: TRBJ2-7; D gene: .; V gene: TRBV19; CDR3 length: 13; CDR3 protein: CASSMEGTYEQYF; CDR3 DNA: TGTGCCAGTAGTATGGAGGGGACCTACGAGCAGTACTTC
clone size: once; J gene: TRBJ2-2; D gene: TRBD1; V gene: TRBV7-9; CDR3 length: 17; CDR3 protein: CASSNGQGATDTGELFF; CDR3 DNA: TGTGCCAGCAGCAACGGACAGGGGGCAACGGACACCGGGGAGCTGTTTTTT
clone size: .; J gene: TRBJ1-1; D gene: TRBD1; V gene: TRBV5-8; CDR3 length: 14; CDR3 protein: CASTLTGWSTEAFF; CDR3 DNA: TGTGCCAGCACCCTGACAGGGTGGAGCACTGAAGCTTTCTTT
clone size: once; J gene: TRBJ2-2; D gene: TRBD1; V gene: TRBV11-2; CDR3 length: 13; CDR3 protein: CASYQGDTGELFF; CDR3 DNA: TGTGCCAGCTATCAGGGGGACACCGGGGAGCTGTTTTTT
clone size: .; J gene: TRBJ1-5; D gene: .; V gene: TRBV10-3; CDR3 length: 15; CDR3 protein: CAISESFLTSQPQHF; CDR3 DNA: TGTGCCATCAGTGAGTCGTTCCTTACAAGTCAGCCCCAGCATTTT
clone size: .; J gene: TRBJ2-5; D gene: TRBD1; V gene: TRBV5-1; CDR3 length: 15; CDR3 protein: CASSDGQGVQETQYF; CDR3 DNA: TGCGCCAGCAGCGACGGACAGGGGGTCCAAGAGACCCAGTACTTC
clone size: .; J gene: TRBJ2-7; D gene: TRBD1; V gene: TRBV12-5; CDR3 length: 13; CDR3 protein: CASCTGAAYEQYF; CDR3 DNA: TGTGCTAGTTGCACAGGGGCGGCCTACGAGCAGTACTTC
clone size: .; J gene: TRBJ1-1; D gene: TRBD1; V gene: TRBV2; CDR3 length: 14; CDR3 protein: CASSGQGENTEAFF; CDR3 DNA: TGTGCCAGCAGTGGGCAGGGGGAGAACACTGAAGCTTTCTTT
clone size: .; J gene: TRBJ1-2; D gene: .; V gene: TRBV10-2; CDR3 length: 14; CDR3 protein: CAIRGATANYGYTF; CDR3 DNA: TGCGCCATACGTGGGGCGACAGCTAACTATGGCTACACCTTC
clone size: .; J gene: TRBJ1-2; D gene: .; V gene: TRBV5-8; CDR3 length: 11; CDR3 protein: CASSLTGRTLF; CDR3 DNA: TGTGCCAGCAGCTTGACAGGAAGGACCTTGTTC
clone size: .; J gene: TRBJ2-1; D gene: TRBD2; V gene: TRBV30; CDR3 length: 15; CDR3 protein: CAWRELAGDYNEQFF; CDR3 DNA: TGTGCCTGGAGGGAACTAGCGGGAGACTACAATGAGCAGTTCTTC